This T cell receptor (beta chain) was profiled in a study of T cell responses to AZD1222 COVID-19 vaccine (dated by TCRdb to about 2021). Background on the whole study: AZD1222 recipients given second doses at about 4 weeks or at about 12 weeks were pooled, since spike-specific TCR depth and breadth were not found to differ between the two schedules. A total of more than 230 trial participants underwent TCR sequencing, of whom about 210 had received two doses of AZD1222 and some 25 had received two doses of the MenACWY control vaccine. Enrollment into the trials was organized by age into subgroups of 18-55, 56-69 and 70-plus years, and those subgroups contained around 150, 28 and 57 TCR-sequenced participants, respectively.

V trim: 6 bases; J trim: 6 bases; unmatched bases: 9. Based on the germline V gene, the CDR1 and CDR2 sequences are MDHEN and SYDVKM. The CDR3 goes from the cysteine to the phenylalanine over 14 residues. Only the CDR3 DNA is retained, 42 bases long and in frame from the first base. The CDR3 regions of human TCRbeta chains were analyzed by immunosequencing. On the study's bioinformatics: Repertoire TCRs were checked for matches against a reference library of SARS-CoV-2-specific TCRs that had been generated using the MIRA antigen-specificity platform. Breadth was defined as the fraction of unique TCRs that were SARS-CoV-2-associated. Depth was defined as the fraction of total T cells that were SARS-CoV-2-associated. Using the MIRA data, each spike-specific TCR was mapped to the spike region that the TCR reacts to and placed in a CD4 or CD8 class. Log10-transformed breadth and depth values were compared by one-way ANOVA with Sidak's multiple comparisons tests. TCRdb stores this immuneACCESS table with in-frame sequences only. Part of the clones is absent; in the studies checked, under half of the shortfall reflects unresolved V genes, and no reason is known for the rest. V, J and clone size are those of that table, while D and trimming were read from the DNA. The sample records over 110,000 clones, 92% of which are singletons. The ten largest clones take up roughly 3.1% of the sample.

The research as a whole found: Spike-specific TCR breadth and depth rose significantly after two AZD1222 doses compared with day 0 and with MenACWY recipients. CD4 TCRs associated with the vaccine covered the entire spike protein, and the dominant responses were in regions 160-218 and 743-854. Epitopes outside the regions mutated in the B.1.351 and B.1.1.7 variants were reportedly recognized by nearly half of the unique spike-specific TCRs. Only a handful of AZD1222 recipients were SARS-CoV-2 seropositive at baseline, limiting conclusions about previously exposed vaccinees. In the small 56-69-year group, the increase in depth fell short of significance, most likely because of low power. Because no day 14 peak-response samples were available, the repertoires could be characterized only after the peak T cell response. Most participants were white British and females outnumbered males, and the authors suggested that clonal diversity may have been underestimated.

With regard to this clone: Its antigen remains undetermined. Per-base qualities were not stored, and no clone one base away is much larger.

Taken with the paper, the label for time point translates to: baseline before first vaccination. Vaccinee samples came from UK trials COV001 and COV002, including a single-blind randomized controlled phase 2/3 trial of AZD1222 (ChAdOx1 nCoV-19) in healthy adults. For TCRbeta chain sequencing, PBMC samples were collected from trial participants at day 0 and at day 28 after the second dose. The receptor was derived from an adult in good health. The specimen was peripheral blood, collected on day 0 of AZD1222 vaccination. Recombination joined TRBV28 with TRBJ2-7, and 9 bases in between align with TRBD2. The CDR3 protein: CASSRLAEGGEQYF. The sequenced DNA is TGTGCCAGCAGCCGACTAGCGGAGGGGGGCGAGCAGTACTTC.